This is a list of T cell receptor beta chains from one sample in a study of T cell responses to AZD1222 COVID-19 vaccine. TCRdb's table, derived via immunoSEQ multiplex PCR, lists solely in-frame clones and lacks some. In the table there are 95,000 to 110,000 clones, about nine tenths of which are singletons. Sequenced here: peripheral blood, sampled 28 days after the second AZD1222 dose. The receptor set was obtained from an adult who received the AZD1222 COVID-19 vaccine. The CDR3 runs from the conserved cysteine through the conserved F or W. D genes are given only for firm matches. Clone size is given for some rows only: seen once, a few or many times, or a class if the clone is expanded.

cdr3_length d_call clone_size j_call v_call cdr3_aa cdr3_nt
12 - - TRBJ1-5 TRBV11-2 CASSSVNQPQHF TGTGCCAGCAGCTCAGTCAATCAGCCCCAGCATTTT
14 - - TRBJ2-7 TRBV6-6 CASSRDTSSYEQYF TGTGCCAGCAGCAGGGACACCTCCTCCTACGAGCAGTACTTC
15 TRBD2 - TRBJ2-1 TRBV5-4 CASSRGLAGANEQFF TGTGCCAGCAGCCGGGGACTAGCGGGAGCCAATGAGCAGTTCTTC
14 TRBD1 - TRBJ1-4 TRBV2 CASSSQGAYEKLFF TGTGCCAGCAGTTCACAGGGGGCTTATGAAAAACTGTTTTTT
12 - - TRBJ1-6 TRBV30 CASMTQDSPLHF TGTGCCTCAATGACCCAGGACTCACCCCTCCACTTT
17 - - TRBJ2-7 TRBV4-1 CASSQVLGRRHPREQYF TGCGCCAGCAGCCAAGTTTTGGGCCGTCGTCATCCGAGGGAGCAGTACTTC
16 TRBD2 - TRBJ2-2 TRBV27 CASSPTSGRAPGELFF TGTGCCAGCAGTCCTACTAGCGGGAGGGCCCCCGGGGAGCTGTTTTTT
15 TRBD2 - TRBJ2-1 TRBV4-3 CASSQTTSGRSEQFF TGCGCCAGCAGCCAAACGACTAGCGGGAGGTCAGAGCAGTTCTTC
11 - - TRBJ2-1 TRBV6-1 CAARWGDEQFF TGTGCCGCCCGTTGGGGGGATGAGCAGTTCTTC
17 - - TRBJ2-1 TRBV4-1 CASSQDGNTLHNNEQFF TGCGCCAGCAGCCAAGACGGCAACACGCTACATAACAATGAGCAGTTCTTC
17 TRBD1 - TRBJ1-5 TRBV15 CATSRVLTGVGNQPQHF TGTGCCACCAGCAGAGTACTAACAGGGGTAGGCAATCAGCCCCAGCATTTT
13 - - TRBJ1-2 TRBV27 CASSSGPTYGYTF TGTGCCAGCAGTTCGGGACCGACGTATGGCTACACCTTC
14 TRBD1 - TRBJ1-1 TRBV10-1 CASSEEGANTEAFF TGCGCCAGCAGTGAAGAGGGGGCGAACACTGAAGCTTTCTTT
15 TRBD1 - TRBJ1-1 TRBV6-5 CAINTGTGRYTEAFF TGTGCCATCAATACCGGGACAGGGCGGTACACTGAAGCTTTCTTT
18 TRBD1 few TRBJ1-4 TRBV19 CASSLDSGTGGPREKLFF TGTGCCAGTAGTTTAGACTCCGGGACAGGGGGCCCTAGGGAAAAACTGTTTTTT
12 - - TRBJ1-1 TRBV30 CAWSPHKTEAFF TGTGCCTGGAGTCCCCACAAAACTGAAGCTTTCTTT
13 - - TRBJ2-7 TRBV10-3 CAMSGTPTYEQYF TGTGCCATGTCCGGGACACCCACCTACGAGCAGTACTTC
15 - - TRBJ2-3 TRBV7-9 CASSHGTDPTYTQYF TGTGCCAGCAGCCACGGGACTGATCCCACATATACGCAGTATTTT
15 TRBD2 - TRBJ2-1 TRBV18 CASSPPSGGANEQFF TGTGCCAGCTCACCACCTAGCGGGGGGGCCAATGAGCAGTTCTTC